One and the same sample provided the 7 T cell receptor beta chains below, sequenced in a study of blood T cell repertoires in COVID-19. Here immunoSEQ multiplex PCR was the method, and the copy in TCRdb shows in-frame clones only, minus some. This table has a few hundred thousand clones, 70% to 90% appearing once. Sequences were obtained from PBMCs or T cells enriched from blood (not recorded which). The receptor set was obtained from a woman in her forties who had recovered from COVID-19.

This clone showed up just once. This chain joins TRBV28 and TRBJ2-4, with D tentatively TRBD2 (6 bases). Trimming stripped 7 bases from V and 7 bases from J, with 17 bases between. Germline lookup yields CDR1 MDHEN and CDR2 SYDVKM. This CDR3 has 14 amino acids. The CDR3 protein is CASMGTLGRNIQYF. CDR3 coding DNA: TGTGCCAGCATGGGGACTTTGGGGAGGAACATTCAGTACTTC.

CDR3 sequence: CASTPIGGQGTLFYNSPLHF. CDR3 in DNA: TGTGCCAGCACCCCAATTGGAGGGCAGGGAACCCTCTTTTATAATTCACCCCTCCACTTT. This sequence joins TRBV27 and TRBJ1-6; a weak D match, TRBD1 (5 bases). V was clipped by 7 bases and J by 4 bases, with 29 bases between them. CDR1 is MNHEY, CDR2 SMNVEV, per germline (reference sequence). The CDR3 has 20 residues.

The rearrangement links TRBV27 to TRBJ2-7; 11 nucleotides align to TRBD1. The trim removed 7 bases at V and 0 bases at J, leaving 17 bases unmatched. Germline V gives CDR1 MNHEY, CDR2 SMNVEV (reference sequence). The CDR3 extends over 19 amino acids. The CDR3 DNA follows: TGTGCCAGCAAGATCTTCAGTCAGGACAGGGGGCCCAGCTCCTACGAGCAGTACTTC. It is translated as CASKIFSQDRGPSSYEQYF.

The gene calls are TRBV5-1 and TRBJ2-1; 10 bases agree with TRBD2. V shed 0 bases, J shed 13 bases, and the junction held 7 bases outside the gene matches. This CDR3 has 14 residues. The germline V gene has CDR1 SGHRS and CDR2 YFSETQ. DNA of the CDR3: TGCGCCAGCAGCTTGGTAGCGGGGGGCAATTCTCAGTTCTTC. It encodes CASSLVAGGNSQFF.

V is TRBV5-4 and J is TRBJ2-1; D may be TRBD2 (6 bases). V was cut by 2 bases and J by 8 bases, with 17 bases left in between. The CDR3 runs 15 residues. Germline V gives CDR1 SGHNT, CDR2 YYREEE (reference sequence). CDR3 DNA: TGTGCCAGCAGCTTTGGCGGCGGGAAGGTGGATGAGCAGTTCTTC. Its protein product is CASSFGGGKVDEQFF. The full variable domain, rest sourced from reference TRBV5-4 and TRBJ2-1, is ETGVTQSPTHLIKTRGQQVTLRCSSQSGHNTVSWYQQALGQGPQFIFQYYREEENGRGNFPPRFSGLQFPNYSSELNVNALELDDSALYLCASSFGGGKVDEQFFGPGTRLTVL.

J is TRBJ2-5 and V is TRBV5-6; 8 bases map to TRBD1. V was pared by 4 bases and J by 2 bases, with 10 bases of the junction left unmatched. The CDR3 has 16 residues. In germline, CDR1 is SGHDT, CDR2 YYEEEE. The CDR3 reads CASSALRDRLQETQYF. For the CDR3, the DNA is TGTGCCAGCAGCGCCTTGAGGGACAGGTTACAAGAGACCCAGTACTTC. Looking up the rest from reference TRBV5-6 and TRBJ2-5 gives the full variable domain: DAGVTQSPTHLIKTRGQQVTLRCSPKSGHDTVSWYQQALGQGPQFIFQYYEEEERQRGNFPDRFSGHQFPNYSSELNVNALLLGDSALYLCASSALRDRLQETQYFGPGTRLLVL.

Notes on this clone: The sample carries other DNA sequences with the same CDR3. J is TRBJ2-7 and V is TRBV7-2; 7 positions agree with TRBD1. The CDR3 has 13 residues. CDR1 SGHTA and CDR2 FQGNSA come from the germline V gene. V trimming: 3 bases; J trimming: 5 bases; junction bases outside the gene matches: 4. The CDR3 region is CASSFGTGDEQYF. The CDR3 DNA sequence: TGTGCCAGCAGCTTCGGAACAGGGGACGAGCAGTACTTC.